This entry features one T cell receptor (beta chain) sequence. Authors' processing steps: Estimation of nucleated cell counts relied on the amplification of reference gene primers. The protocol was immunoSEQ multiplex PCR, while the TCRdb copy is restricted to in-frame clones and leaves out a portion. That table gives V, J and clone size, and the DNA gave D and trimming. The data show under 200,000 clones, about 85% seen once. Trimming took off 1 base at V and 5 bases at J, with 15 bases between the two ends. CDR1 and CDR2 (germline): WSHSY, SAAADI. The length of the CDR3 is 15 residues. Participants' reported clinical history set cohort assignment. This entry is derived from a study of blood T cell repertoires in COVID-19.

Sequencing was carried out using PBMCs or T cells enriched from blood (not recorded which). The sequence came from a woman aged 40 to 49 with acute COVID-19. The chain uses TRBV10-2 and TRBJ2-7, with D possibly TRBD2 on 6 matching bases. CDR3 nucleotide sequence: TGCGCCAGCAGTGAGTTGGAGGGAGCCTTCGACGAGCAGTACTTC. This gives the protein CASSELEGAFDEQYF.